Below, 15 T cell receptor beta chains from the same sample are listed, as sequenced in a study of blood T cell repertoires in COVID-19. Data came from immunoSEQ multiplex PCR; TCRdb stores just in-frame clones and leaves some out. Found here are fewer than 350,000 clones, 85% to 95% of them singletons; the top ten hold about 3%. Material for sequencing was PBMCs or T cells enriched from blood (not recorded which). The receptors come from a man between 40 and 49 years old who had been exposed to COVID-19.

The chain joins TRBV28 to TRBJ1-4, with D perhaps TRBD1 (5 bases). Per germline, CDR1 MDHEN and CDR2 SYDVKM. This CDR3 contains 13 residues. The V end was cut by 8 bases, the J end by 5 bases, with 12 bases between. Written as DNA, the CDR3 is TGTGCCAGCTGGACACGTAAAAATGAAAAACTGTTTTTT. This codes for CASWTRKNEKLFF. Filled out from reference TRBV28 and TRBJ1-4, the complete variable domain reads DVKVTQSSRYLVKRTGEKVFLECVQDMDHENMFWYRQDPGLGLRLIYFSYDVKMKEKGDIPEGYSVSREKKERFSLILESASTNQTSMYLCASWTRKNEKLFFGSGTQLSVL.

On this clone itself: Germline and junction disagree at one end, which may indicate a read error. The rearrangement links TRBV5-6 to TRBJ1-2; 9 nucleotides match TRBD1. The CDR3 is 13 residues long. Looked up from germline, CDR1 is SGHDT and CDR2 is YYEEEE. CDR3 amino acids: CASSLGQGGGYTF. In DNA, the CDR3 is TGTGCCAGCAGTTTGGGACAGGGAGGTGGCTACACCTTC. Full variable domain (missing parts from reference TRBV5-6 and TRBJ1-2): DAGVTQSPTHLIKTRGQQVTLRCSPKSGHDTVSWYQQALGQGPQFIFQYYEEEERQRGNFPDRFSGHQFPNYSSELNVNALLLGDSALYLCASSLGQGGGYTFGSGTRLTVV.

The genes are TRBV5-4 and TRBJ1-1; unclear D gene. Trimming left V 2 bases short and J 5 bases short, with 10 bases between. This CDR3 comprises 13 residues. CDR1 SGHNT and CDR2 YYREEE come from the germline V gene (reference sequence). The CDR3 is CASSLAGKTEAFF. As DNA, the CDR3 is TGTGCCAGCAGCTTAGCCGGGAAGACTGAAGCTTTCTTT.

This clone appeared once. The rearrangement uses TRBV28 and TRBJ1-2; the D is unclear. Germline values: CDR1 MDHEN, CDR2 SYDVKM. V gave up 6 bases and J gave up 0 bases, with 8 bases separating them. The CDR3 covers 13 residues. In nucleotides, the CDR3 is TGTGCCAGCAGGGTCCAGGCTAACTATGGCTACACCTTC. Translation: CASRVQANYGYTF.

This clone showed up just once. This rearrangement joins TRBV28 to TRBJ2-2; 8 bases map to TRBD1. Germline V gene data show CDR1 as MDHEN and CDR2 as SYDVKM. J gave up 4 bases and V 2 bases, and 12 bases lay outside the gene matches. This CDR3 contains 18 residues. The CDR3 DNA reads as TGTGCCAGCAGTTTAACTACCGTGACAGGGGCCTTCACCGGGGAGCTGTTTTTT. Protein: CASSLTTVTGAFTGELFF.

This rearrangement joins TRBV6-5 to TRBJ2-7, with TRBD2 identical over 10 bases. Germline lookup yields CDR1 MNHEY and CDR2 SVGAGI. This CDR3 contains 15 residues. V lost 6 bases to trimming and J lost 3 bases; unmatched junction nucleotides: 8. The CDR3 reads CASRPGTSVGYEQYF. The CDR3 DNA follows: TGTGCCAGCAGACCCGGGACTAGCGTCGGCTACGAGCAGTACTTC.

This chain links TRBV5-4 with TRBJ2-5, with a possible D match to TRBD1 (5 bases). The CDR3 consists of 13 residues. Per the germline V gene, CDR1 is SGHNT and CDR2 is YYREEE (reference sequence). Trimming pared 0 bases from V and 3 bases from J, leaving 6 bases between. CDR3 in DNA: TGTGCCAGCAGCTTGGTAGGGGAAGAGACCCAGTACTTC. It is translated as CASSLVGEETQYF.

The J gene is TRBJ1-2, the V gene TRBV4-2; D ambiguous. CDR3 length: 14 residues. V gave up 2 bases and J gave up 8 bases, with 15 bases separating them. The germline CDR1 and CDR2 sequences are LGHNA and YNFKEQ. CDR3 sequence: CASSQSGLTGGYTF. The CDR3 DNA is TGTGCCAGCAGCCAATCCGGCCTTACCGGGGGCTACACCTTC.

The chain couples TRBV30 to TRBJ2-6; D perhaps matches TRBD2 (6 bases). Germline V gives CDR1 GTSNPN, CDR2 SVGIG (reference sequence). The germline V and J ends were trimmed by 1 base and 4 bases, with 11 bases remaining between them. This CDR3 contains 15 residues. DNA of the CDR3: TGTGCCTGGAGTGGGAGGGGCTTGGGGGCCAACGTCCTGACTTTC. Its translation: CAWSGRGLGANVLTF.

The CDR3 is CASSDRPGIHGYTF. In nucleotides, the CDR3 is TGTGCCAGCAGCGACAGGCCTGGGATCCATGGCTACACCTTC. This rearrangement joins TRBV9 to TRBJ1-2; TRBD1 is a possible D gene (5 bases). Trimming removed 3 bases at V and 6 bases at J, with 15 bases between. Germline CDR1 is SGDLS and CDR2 is YYNGEE. The CDR3 has 14 residues.

The chain couples TRBV29-1 to TRBJ1-1; D gene unclear. Trimming took 5 bases from V and 2 from J, leaving 3 bases between them. The germline gives CDR1 SQVTM, CDR2 ANQGSEA. The length of the CDR3 is 10 residues. Written as DNA, the CDR3 is TGCAGCGTTTATAACACTGAAGCTTTCTTT. It encodes CSVYNTEAFF.

The genes are TRBV10-3 and TRBJ2-7; TRBD1 matches at 9 bases. CDR1 ENHRY and CDR2 SYGVKD come from the germline V gene. The CDR3 is made up of 13 amino acids. V shed 6 bases and J 6 bases; nucleotides not matched to a gene: 6. CDR3 region: CAIRGTGSGEQYF. The CDR3 DNA follows: TGTGCCATCAGAGGGACAGGGAGCGGCGAGCAGTACTTC.

The chain is built from TRBV13 and TRBJ2-1; tentative D call: TRBD1 (5 bases). Germline values: CDR1 PRHDT, CDR2 FYEKMQ (reference sequence). This CDR3 comprises 14 residues. Trimming cost V 2 bases and J 4 bases, with 9 bases left between them. The CDR3 loop is CASSLSDSYNEQFF. The CDR3 DNA reads as TGTGCCAGCAGCTTAAGTGACAGTTACAATGAGCAGTTCTTC.

The chain links TRBV21-1 to TRBJ2-5; the table calls TRBD1, which could not be checked here. TRBV21-1 is tagged as a pseudogene. The CDR3 loop spans 18 amino acids. The CDR3 loop reads CARPKTGQDRAAEETQYF. The CDR3 coding sequence is TGTGCTAGACCTAAAACCGGACAGGACAGGGCTGCCGAGGAGACCCAGTACTTC.

The chain couples TRBV12-5 to TRBJ2-1; 7 nucleotides agree with TRBD1. J lost 0 bases, V lost 7 bases, and 3 bases had no gene match. Germline V gene sequence: CDR1 LGHNT, CDR2 FRNRAP. This CDR3 region has 14 residues. In DNA, the CDR3 is TGTGCTAGTGTTTCAGGGGGCTCCTACAATGAGCAGTTCTTC. This sequence encodes CASVSGGSYNEQFF.